This T cell receptor (beta chain) emerged from a study of regulatory T cells in long-lasting Graves disease. Findings and caveats of the study: TRBV28, TRBJ1-2 and TRBJ2-5 were favored in persistent disease. Possibly, too few samples lowered accuracy.

Time point meaning: newly diagnosed GD, antithyroid drugs for less than 3 months. The TCR library was made from RNA extracted from PBMCs. CDR3 length: 11 residues. In germline, CDR1 is MNHEY, CDR2 SMNVEV (reference sequence). With 7 bases removed from V and 3 bases from J, the gap between germline ends came to 7 bases. Assembly of TCR beta libraries relied on iRepertoire HTBI primers together with Arm-PCR of CDR3 regions. TCRdb recomputed calls from the multiplex PCR reads with MiXCR, one row per CDR3 protein. Altogether about 320,000 distinct CDR3 sequences are present, roughly 18% being singletons, with the ten largest covering roughly 40%. On this clonotype itself: Its matching antigen is unknown.

The material was peripheral blood mononuclear cells (PBMCs), obtained at new diagnosis, from a patient treated with antithyroid drugs. The clonotype was recovered from a female donor with Graves disease. The chain couples TRBV27 to TRBJ2-7, with D perhaps TRBD2 (5 bases). CDR3 in amino acids: CASNGGYEQYF. The CDR3 coding sequence is TGTGCCAGCAATGGAGGCTACGAGCAGTACTTC.